This TCR beta chain appears in the sequencing data of a study of T cell responses to AZD1222 COVID-19 vaccine. Generated by immunoSEQ multiplex PCR, the TCRdb table keeps only in-frame clones and is missing some. The sample holds roughly 72,000 clones, roughly 85% seen once. V gave up 6 bases and J gave up 2 bases, with 12 bases separating them. The germline V gene encodes CDR1 MNHEY and CDR2 SVGAGI. This CDR3 has 14 residues. This clonotype originated in an adult in good health. Source: peripheral blood, taken on day 0 of AZD1222 vaccination. This rearrangement joins TRBV6-5 to TRBJ2-3; D unresolved. CDR3 coding DNA: TGTGCCAGCAGCTGGTTAGAGGACACAGATACGCAGTATTTT. The encoded protein is CASSWLEDTDTQYF.